The entry below describes one TCR beta chain. Its antigen remains unidentified. In the PCR, 60 Vbeta and 13 Jbeta primers were used. Method: immunoSEQ multiplex PCR; TCRdb's copy keeps in-frame clones and lacks some. This table has hundreds of thousands of clones, roughly 70% appearing once. The germline V and J ends were trimmed by 4 bases and 3 bases, with 13 bases remaining between them. CDR3 size: 15 residues. From germline, CDR1 is MNHEY and CDR2 SMNVEV (reference sequence). The record originates from a study of cytomegalovirus exposure and HLA in healthy donors. Whole-study findings and limits: After further analysis at a later stage, 16,951 TCR beta sequences were associated with HLA alleles at 0.05 false discovery rate. Earlier results showed most TCR beta V segments being productive about 87% or about 30% of the time. HLA restriction was apparent for most CMV-associated TCR beta chains in a later analysis.

The TCR sequence derives from a female donor in good health and CMV-seronegative. The chain is built from TRBV27 and TRBJ2-4, with D hard to call. The sequenced sample was PBMCs. CDR3 in amino acids: CASSSVSLGKNIQYF. CDR3 DNA: TGTGCCAGCAGTTCTGTCTCCCTAGGCAAAAACATTCAGTACTTC.